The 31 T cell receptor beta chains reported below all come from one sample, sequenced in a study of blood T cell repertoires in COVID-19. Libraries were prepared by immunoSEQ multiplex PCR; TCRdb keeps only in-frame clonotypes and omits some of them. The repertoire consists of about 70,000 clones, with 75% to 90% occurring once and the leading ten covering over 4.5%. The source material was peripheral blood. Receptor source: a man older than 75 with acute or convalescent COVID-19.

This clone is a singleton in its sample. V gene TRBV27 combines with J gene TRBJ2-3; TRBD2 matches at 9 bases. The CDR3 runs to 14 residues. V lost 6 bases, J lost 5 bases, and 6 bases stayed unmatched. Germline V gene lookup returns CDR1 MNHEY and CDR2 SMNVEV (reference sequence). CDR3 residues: CASRGGGAQDTQYF. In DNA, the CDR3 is TGTGCCAGCAGGGGCGGGGGGGCCCAAGATACGCAGTATTTT.

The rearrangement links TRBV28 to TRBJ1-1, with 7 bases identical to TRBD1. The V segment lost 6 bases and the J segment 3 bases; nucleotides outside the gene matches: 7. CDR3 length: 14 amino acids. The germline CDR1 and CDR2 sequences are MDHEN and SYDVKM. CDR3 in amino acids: CASSDGTDYTEAFF. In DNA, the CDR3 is TGTGCCAGCAGCGATGGGACAGACTACACTGAAGCTTTCTTT.

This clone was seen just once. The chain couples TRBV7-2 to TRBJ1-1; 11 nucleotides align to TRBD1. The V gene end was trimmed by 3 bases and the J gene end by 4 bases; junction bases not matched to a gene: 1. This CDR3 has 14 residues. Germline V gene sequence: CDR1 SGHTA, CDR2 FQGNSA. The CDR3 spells CASSFGTGGTEAFF. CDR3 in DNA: TGTGCCAGCAGCTTCGGGACAGGGGGCACTGAAGCTTTCTTT.

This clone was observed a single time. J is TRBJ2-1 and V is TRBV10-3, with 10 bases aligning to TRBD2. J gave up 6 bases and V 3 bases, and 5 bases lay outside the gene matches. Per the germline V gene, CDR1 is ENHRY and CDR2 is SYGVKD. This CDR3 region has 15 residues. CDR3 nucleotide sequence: TGTGCCATCAGTGATGGGAGCGGGGGGGCCAATGAGCAGTTCTTC. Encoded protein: CAISDGSGGANEQFF.

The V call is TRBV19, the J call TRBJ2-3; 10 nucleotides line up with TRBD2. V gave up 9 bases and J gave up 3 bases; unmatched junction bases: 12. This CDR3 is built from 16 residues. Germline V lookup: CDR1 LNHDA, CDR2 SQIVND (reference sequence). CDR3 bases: TGTGCCAGCCTAGGTCCTAGCGGGAGAAAGACAGATACGCAGTATTTT. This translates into CASLGPSGRKTDTQYF.

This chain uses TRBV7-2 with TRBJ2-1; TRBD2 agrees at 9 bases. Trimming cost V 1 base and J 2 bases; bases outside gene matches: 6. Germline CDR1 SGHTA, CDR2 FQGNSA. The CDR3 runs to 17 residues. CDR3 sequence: CASSLGLAGGPYNEQFF. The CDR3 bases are TGTGCCAGCAGCTTAGGATTGGCGGGAGGGCCCTACAATGAGCAGTTCTTC. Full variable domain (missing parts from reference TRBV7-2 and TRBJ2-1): GAGVSQSPSNKVTEKGKDVELRCDPISGHTALYWYRQSLGQGLEFLIYFQGNSAPDKSGLPSDRFSAERTGGSVSTLTIQRTQQEDSAVYLCASSLGLAGGPYNEQFFGPGTRLTVL.

The CDR3 DNA sequence: TGTGCCAGCAGTTACTCGAGGACTAGCAGGTACGAGCAGTACTTC. Translation gives CASSYSRTSRYEQYF. The V call is TRBV6-2 or TRBV6-3, the J call TRBJ2-7; 8 bases agree with TRBD2. CDR3 size: 15 residues. V lost 0 bases to trimming and J lost 4 bases; unmatched junction nucleotides: 5. Germline CDR1 reads MNHEY; CDR2 reads SVGEGT.

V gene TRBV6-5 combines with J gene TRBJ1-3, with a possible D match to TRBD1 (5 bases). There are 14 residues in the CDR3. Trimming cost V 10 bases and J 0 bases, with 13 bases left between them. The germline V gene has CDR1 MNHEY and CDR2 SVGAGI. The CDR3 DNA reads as TGTGCCACACGGCGGGGGACCTCTGGAAACACCATATATTTT. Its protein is CATRRGTSGNTIYF.

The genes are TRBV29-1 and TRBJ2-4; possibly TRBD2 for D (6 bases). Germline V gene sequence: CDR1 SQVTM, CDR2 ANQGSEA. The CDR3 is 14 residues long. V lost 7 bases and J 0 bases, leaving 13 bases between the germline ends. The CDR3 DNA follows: TGCAGCGCCTGGTCGGGGGTAGCCAAAAACATTCAGTACTTC. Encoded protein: CSAWSGVAKNIQYF.

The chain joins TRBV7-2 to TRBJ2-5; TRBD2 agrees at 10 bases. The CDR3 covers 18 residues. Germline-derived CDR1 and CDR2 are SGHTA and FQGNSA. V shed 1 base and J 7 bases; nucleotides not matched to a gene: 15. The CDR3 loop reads CASSLGPHHGTSDGTQYF. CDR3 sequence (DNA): TGTGCCAGCAGCTTAGGGCCCCATCACGGGACTAGCGATGGGACCCAGTACTTC.

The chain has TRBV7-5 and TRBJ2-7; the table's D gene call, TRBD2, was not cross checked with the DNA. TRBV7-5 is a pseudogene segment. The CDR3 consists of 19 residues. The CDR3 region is CVRSLAIPSSDYPYTSQYF. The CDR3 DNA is TGTGTCAGAAGCTTAGCGATTCCGTCGTCGGACTATCCATACACGAGCCAGTACTTC.

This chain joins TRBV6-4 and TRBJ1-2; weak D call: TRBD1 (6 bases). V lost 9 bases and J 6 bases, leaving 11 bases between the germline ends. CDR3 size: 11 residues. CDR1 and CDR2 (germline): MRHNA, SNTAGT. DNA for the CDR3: TGTGCCAGTGGGGGCGCCCATGGCTACACCTTC. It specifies CASGGAHGYTF.

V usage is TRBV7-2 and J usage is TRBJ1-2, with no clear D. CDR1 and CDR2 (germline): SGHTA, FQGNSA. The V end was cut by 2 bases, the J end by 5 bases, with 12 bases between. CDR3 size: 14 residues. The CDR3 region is CASSLSQMSYGYTF. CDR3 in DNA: TGTGCCAGCAGCTTAAGCCAAATGTCGTATGGCTACACCTTC.

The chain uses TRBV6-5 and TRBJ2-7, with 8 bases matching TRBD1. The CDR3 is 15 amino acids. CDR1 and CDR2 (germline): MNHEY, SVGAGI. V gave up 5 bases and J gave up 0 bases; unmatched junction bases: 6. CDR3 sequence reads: CASSRTGGSSYEQYF. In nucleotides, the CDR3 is TGTGCCAGCAGTCGCACAGGGGGGAGCTCCTACGAGCAGTACTTC.

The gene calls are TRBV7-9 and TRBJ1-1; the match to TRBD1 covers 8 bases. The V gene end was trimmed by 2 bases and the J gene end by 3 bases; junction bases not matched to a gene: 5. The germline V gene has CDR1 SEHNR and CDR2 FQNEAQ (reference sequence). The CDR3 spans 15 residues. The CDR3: CASSLRAGGYTEAFF. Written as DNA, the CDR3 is TGTGCCAGCAGCTTAAGGGCAGGGGGCTACACTGAAGCTTTCTTT.

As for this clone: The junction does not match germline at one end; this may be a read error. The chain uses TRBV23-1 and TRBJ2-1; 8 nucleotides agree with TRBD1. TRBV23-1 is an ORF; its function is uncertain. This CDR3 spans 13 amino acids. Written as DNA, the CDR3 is TGCGCCAGCAGTCAAAACCCCGACAGGGGAGGACTCTTC. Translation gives CASSQNPDRGGLF.

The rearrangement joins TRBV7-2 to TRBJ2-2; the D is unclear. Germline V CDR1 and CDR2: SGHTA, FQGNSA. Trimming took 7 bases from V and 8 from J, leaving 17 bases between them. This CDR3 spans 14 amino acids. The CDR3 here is CASTPGRTWGELFF. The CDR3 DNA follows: TGTGCCAGCACCCCGGGTAGAACATGGGGGGAGCTGTTTTTT.

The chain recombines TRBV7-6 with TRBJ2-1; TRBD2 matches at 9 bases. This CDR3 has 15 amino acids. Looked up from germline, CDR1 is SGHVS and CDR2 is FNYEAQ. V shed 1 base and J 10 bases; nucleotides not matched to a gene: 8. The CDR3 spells CASSLEYDGLAEQFF. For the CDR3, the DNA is TGTGCCAGCAGCTTAGAGTATGATGGACTAGCGGAGCAGTTCTTC.

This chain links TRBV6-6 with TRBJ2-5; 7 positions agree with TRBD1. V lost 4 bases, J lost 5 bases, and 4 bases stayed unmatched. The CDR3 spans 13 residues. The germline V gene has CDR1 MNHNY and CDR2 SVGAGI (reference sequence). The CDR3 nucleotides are TGTGCCAGCAGTTCACAGGGGCGGGAGACCCAGTACTTC. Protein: CASSSQGRETQYF.

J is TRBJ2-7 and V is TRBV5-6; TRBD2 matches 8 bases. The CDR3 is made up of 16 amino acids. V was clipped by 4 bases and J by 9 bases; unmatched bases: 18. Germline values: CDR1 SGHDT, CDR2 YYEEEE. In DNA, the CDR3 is TGTGCCAGCAGCCCCAGGTTGGGACTAGTGCCTGTCGGGCAGTACTTC. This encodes CASSPRLGLVPVGQYF.

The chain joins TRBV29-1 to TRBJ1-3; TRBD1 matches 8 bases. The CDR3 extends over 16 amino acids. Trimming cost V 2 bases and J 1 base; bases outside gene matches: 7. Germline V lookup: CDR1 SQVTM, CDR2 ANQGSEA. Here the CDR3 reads CSVESQGAISGNTIYF. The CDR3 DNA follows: TGCAGCGTTGAAAGTCAGGGGGCGATTTCTGGAAACACCATATATTTT.

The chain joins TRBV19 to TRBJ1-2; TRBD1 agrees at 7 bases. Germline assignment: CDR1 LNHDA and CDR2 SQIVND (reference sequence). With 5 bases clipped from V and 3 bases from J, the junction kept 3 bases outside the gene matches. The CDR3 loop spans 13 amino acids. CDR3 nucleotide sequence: TGTGCCAGTAGTGTCGACAGGGACTATGGCTACACCTTC. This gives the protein CASSVDRDYGYTF.

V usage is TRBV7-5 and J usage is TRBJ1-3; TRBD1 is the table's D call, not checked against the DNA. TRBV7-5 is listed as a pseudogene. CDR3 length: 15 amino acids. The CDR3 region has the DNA TGTGTCAGAAGCTTACCAGGGGGCAATGGAAACACCATATATTTT. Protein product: CVRSLPGGNGNTIYF.

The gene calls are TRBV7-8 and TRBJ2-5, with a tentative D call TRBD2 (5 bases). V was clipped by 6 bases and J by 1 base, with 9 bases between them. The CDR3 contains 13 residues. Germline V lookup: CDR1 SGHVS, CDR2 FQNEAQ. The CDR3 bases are TGTGCCAGCAGTCTAGCCCTCCAAGAGACCCAGTACTTC. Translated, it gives CASSLALQETQYF.

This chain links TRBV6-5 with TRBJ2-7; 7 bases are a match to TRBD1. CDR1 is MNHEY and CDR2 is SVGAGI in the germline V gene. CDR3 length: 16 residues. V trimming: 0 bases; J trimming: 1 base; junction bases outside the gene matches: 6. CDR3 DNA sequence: TGTGCCAGCAGTTACTCGGGCGACAGGGAGTCCTACGAGCAGTACTTC. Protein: CASSYSGDRESYEQYF.

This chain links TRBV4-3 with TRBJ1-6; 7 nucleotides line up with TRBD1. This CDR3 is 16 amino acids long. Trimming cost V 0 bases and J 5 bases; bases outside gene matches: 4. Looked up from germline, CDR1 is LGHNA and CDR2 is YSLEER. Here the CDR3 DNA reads TGCGCCAGCAGCCAAGACACGGGACAGAATAATTCACCCCTCCACTTT. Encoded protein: CASSQDTGQNNSPLHF.

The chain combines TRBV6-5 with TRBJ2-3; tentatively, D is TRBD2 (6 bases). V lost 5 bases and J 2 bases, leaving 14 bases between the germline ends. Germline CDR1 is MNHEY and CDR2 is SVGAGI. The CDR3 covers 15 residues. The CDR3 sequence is CASSTSGRDTDTQYF. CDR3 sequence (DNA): TGTGCCAGCAGTACGAGCGGGCGTGACACAGATACGCAGTATTTT.

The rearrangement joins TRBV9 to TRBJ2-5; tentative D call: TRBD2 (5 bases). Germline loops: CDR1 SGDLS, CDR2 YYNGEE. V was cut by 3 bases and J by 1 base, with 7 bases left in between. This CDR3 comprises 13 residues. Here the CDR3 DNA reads TGTGCCAGCAGCGCTGGGAGCCAAGAGACCCAGTACTTC. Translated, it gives CASSAGSQETQYF. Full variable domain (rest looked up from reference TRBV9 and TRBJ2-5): DSGVTQTPKHLITATGQRVTLRCSPRSGDLSVYWYQQSLDQGLQFLIQYYNGEERAKGNILERFSAQQFPDLHSELNLSSLELGDSALYFCASSAGSQETQYFGPGTRLLVL.

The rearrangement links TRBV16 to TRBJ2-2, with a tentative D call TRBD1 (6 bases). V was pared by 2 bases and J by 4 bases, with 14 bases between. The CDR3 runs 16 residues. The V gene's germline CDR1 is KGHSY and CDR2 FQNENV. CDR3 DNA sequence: TGTGCCAGCAGCCAAATGGAAAGGGACATCACCGGGGAGCTGTTTTTT. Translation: CASSQMERDITGELFF.

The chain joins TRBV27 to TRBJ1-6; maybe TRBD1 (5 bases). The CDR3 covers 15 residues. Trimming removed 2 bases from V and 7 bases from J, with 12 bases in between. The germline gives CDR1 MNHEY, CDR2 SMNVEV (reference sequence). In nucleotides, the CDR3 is TGTGCCAGCAGTTTAGGGGGACTGTTGAATTCACCCCTCCACTTT. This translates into CASSLGGLLNSPLHF.

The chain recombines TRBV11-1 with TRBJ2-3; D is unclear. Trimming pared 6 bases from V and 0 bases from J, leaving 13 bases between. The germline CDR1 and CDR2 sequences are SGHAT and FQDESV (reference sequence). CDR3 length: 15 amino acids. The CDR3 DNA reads TGTGCCAGCAGTCAGAGGCTCCTTAGCACAGATACGCAGTATTTT. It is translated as CASSQRLLSTDTQYF.